Below, 20 T cell receptor beta chains from the same sample are listed, as sequenced in a study of radiation and T cells in renal cell carcinoma. This sample's time point: blood 4 weeks post-SBRT, at nephrectomy. As to treatment: 15 Gy SBRT to primary tumor, nephrectomy 4 weeks later. Libraries were prepared by immunoSEQ multiplex PCR; TCRdb keeps only in-frame clonotypes and omits some of them. The sample includes about 78,000 clones, 80% to 90% of them seen just once. The starting material was blood, obtained from a patient whose treatment included radiotherapy and nephrectomy. The receptors were gathered from a woman between 65 and 79 years old with renal cell carcinoma.

CDR3 loop: CASNHKKGNTEAFF. The CDR3 DNA reads TGTGCCAGCAACCATAAGAAGGGCAACACTGAAGCTTTCTTT. This chain links TRBV11-2 with TRBJ1-1; no firm D call. Germline V lookup: CDR1 SGHAT, CDR2 FQNNGV. V was trimmed by 7 bases and J by 2 bases, leaving 14 bases between them. This CDR3 has 14 amino acids.

The CDR3 spells CASSGTSGGRMHEQFF. As DNA, the CDR3 is TGTGCCAGCAGTGGGACTAGCGGGGGCCGGATGCATGAGCAGTTCTTC. The J gene is TRBJ2-1, the V gene TRBV25-1, with 13 positions matching TRBD2. The V and J ends lost 4 bases and 8 bases, in that order; junction bases with no gene match: 8. The CDR3 totals 16 residues. Germline CDR1 is MGHDK and CDR2 is SYGVNS.

This clone has only a few counts. The rearrangement joins TRBV28 to TRBJ1-5; D gene ambiguous. Trimming removed 2 bases from V and 2 bases from J, with 7 bases in between. Germline CDR1 reads MDHEN; CDR2 reads SYDVKM. This CDR3 has 14 amino acids. As DNA, the CDR3 is TGTGCCAGCAGTTTAAGACGGGGCAATCAGCCCCAGCATTTT. Translated: CASSLRRGNQPQHF.

V gene TRBV7-8 combines with J gene TRBJ1-6; the D gene is possibly TRBD1 (5 bases). Germline V gene sequence: CDR1 SGHVS, CDR2 FQNEAQ. The CDR3 has 13 residues. V lost 5 bases to trimming and J lost 5 bases, with 7 bases between them. For the CDR3, the DNA is TGTGCCAGCAGCCCCAGGGATAATTCACCCCTCCACTTT. Protein sequence: CASSPRDNSPLHF.

The rearrangement joins TRBV6-5 to TRBJ1-5; D remains unclear. The CDR3 covers 12 residues. The germline V and J ends were trimmed by 4 bases and 4 bases, with 5 bases remaining between them. Germline-derived CDR1 and CDR2 are MNHEY and SVGAGI. The CDR3 DNA reads as TGTGCCAGCAGTTCTCCTAATCAGCCCCAGCATTTT. As protein: CASSSPNQPQHF.

This chain uses TRBV6-6 with TRBJ1-2; TRBD1 matches 10 bases. J was trimmed by 4 bases and V by 1 base; bases with no gene match: 3. This CDR3 has 15 amino acids. CDR1 and CDR2 (germline): MNHNY, SVGAGI (reference sequence). CDR3 sequence: CASSYLTGGAYGYTF. CDR3 coding DNA: TGTGCCAGCAGTTACTTGACAGGGGGCGCCTATGGCTACACCTTC.

The rearrangement links TRBV6-5 to TRBJ1-3, with a weak D call TRBD1 (5 bases). CDR1 and CDR2 from the germline V gene are MNHEY and SVGAGI. The CDR3 loop spans 15 amino acids. V gave up 5 bases and J gave up 0 bases, with 11 bases separating them. The CDR3 protein is CASSIDSHSGNTIYF. The CDR3 coding sequence is TGTGCCAGCAGTATCGACAGTCACTCTGGAAACACCATATATTTT.

Only a few counts were recorded for this clone. The chain carries TRBV14 and TRBJ1-2; TRBD1 agrees at 9 bases. The CDR3 loop spans 15 amino acids. Per the germline V gene, CDR1 is SGHDN and CDR2 is FVKESK. V gave up 4 bases and J gave up 4 bases; unmatched junction bases: 7. CDR3 in amino acids: CASSPNRGLIYGYTF. As DNA, the CDR3 is TGTGCCAGCAGCCCGAACAGGGGGCTCATCTATGGCTACACCTTC.

This rearrangement joins TRBV7-2 to TRBJ1-6, with 7 bases fitting TRBD1. This CDR3 has 16 residues. V was pared by 4 bases and J by 0 bases, with 3 bases of the junction left unmatched. Germline V lookup: CDR1 SGHTA, CDR2 FQGNSA. CDR3 coding DNA: TGTGCCAGCAGCTGGGGACAGAGCTCCTATAATTCACCCCTCCACTTT. It translates to CASSWGQSSYNSPLHF.

The gene calls are TRBV28 and TRBJ2-7; 12 bases are a match to TRBD1. Germline CDR1 is MDHEN and CDR2 is SYDVKM. This CDR3 contains 15 residues. The ends lost 8 bases at V and 5 bases at J; junction bases unmatched: 10. The CDR3 protein is CASLSGGTGGHEQYF. The CDR3 DNA follows: TGTGCCAGCTTATCAGGAGGGACAGGGGGCCACGAGCAGTACTTC. The full variable domain, rest sourced from reference TRBV28 and TRBJ2-7, is DVKVTQSSRYLVKRTGEKVFLECVQDMDHENMFWYRQDPGLGLRLIYFSYDVKMKEKGDIPEGYSVSREKKERFSLILESASTNQTSMYLCASLSGGTGGHEQYFGPGTRLTVT.

This chain links TRBV11-1 with TRBJ1-3; 7 bases fit TRBD1. With V trimmed by 3 bases and J by 4 bases, 6 bases remained unmatched. CDR1 and CDR2 (germline): SGHAT, FQDESV (reference sequence). The CDR3 spans 15 residues. The CDR3 loop reads CASSFTGTAGNTIYF. The CDR3 nucleotides are TGTGCCAGCAGCTTTACAGGGACAGCGGGAAACACCATATATTTT.

This chain uses TRBV5-8 with TRBJ1-5; D unresolved. Per germline, CDR1 SGHTS and CDR2 YDEGEE. The CDR3 has 17 residues. V dropped 0 bases and J dropped 5 bases, with 18 bases sitting between them. CDR3 sequence (DNA): TGTGCCAGCAGCTTGGCCCCGATTTCAGGTCCGGATCAGCCCCAGCATTTT. This sequence encodes CASSLAPISGPDQPQHF.

This clone occurred once. The rearrangement joins TRBV19 to TRBJ2-1, with D perhaps TRBD1 (5 bases). Germline CDR1 is LNHDA and CDR2 is SQIVND (reference sequence). Trimming removed 11 bases at V and 0 bases at J, with 17 bases between. CDR3 size: 15 residues. CDR3 protein: CAAKRGSGSYNEQFF. The CDR3 nucleotides read TGTGCCGCCAAAAGGGGATCCGGCTCCTACAATGAGCAGTTCTTC.

The chain carries TRBV5-6 and TRBJ2-5; 10 nucleotides match TRBD1. The V gene end was trimmed by 0 bases and the J gene end by 2 bases; junction bases not matched to a gene: 4. CDR3 length equals 16 residues. CDR1 and CDR2 from the germline V gene are SGHDT and YYEEEE. CDR3 DNA sequence: TGTGCCAGCAGCTTGGCCCGGGACAGGGGACAAGAGACCCAGTACTTC. Its translation is CASSLARDRGQETQYF.

The CDR3 loop is CASSRNPEGPTYEQYF. The CDR3 DNA sequence: TGTGCCAGCAGCCGCAATCCGGAGGGGCCTACCTACGAGCAGTACTTC. This chain links TRBV14 with TRBJ2-7; TRBD2 is a possible D gene (6 bases). Per the germline V gene, CDR1 is SGHDN and CDR2 is FVKESK. The CDR3 is made up of 16 amino acids. V was clipped by 4 bases and J by 2 bases, with 18 bases between them.

The gene calls are TRBV29-1 and TRBJ2-5, with D unresolved. This CDR3 has 11 amino acids. The germline CDR1 and CDR2 sequences are SQVTM and ANQGSEA. V was clipped by 0 bases and J by 5 bases, with 4 bases between them. The CDR3 loop reads CSVEDLETQYF. Here the CDR3 DNA reads TGCAGCGTTGAAGATCTGGAGACCCAGTACTTC.

The rearrangement links TRBV7-8 to TRBJ2-2; no definite D call. Per the germline V gene, CDR1 is SGHVS and CDR2 is FQNEAQ. V shed 4 bases and J shed 1 base, with 10 bases lying between them. The CDR3 consists of 15 residues. DNA of the CDR3: TGTGCCAGCAGCTCTTCCAGGTTGAACACCGGGGAGCTGTTTTTT. It is translated as CASSSSRLNTGELFF.

The rearrangement uses TRBV6-5 and TRBJ1-3; 7 bases are shared with TRBD1. V dropped 5 bases and J dropped 4; count of bases not matched to a gene: 8. The CDR3 length is 15 residues. CDR1 and CDR2 (germline): MNHEY, SVGAGI. The CDR3 nucleotides are TGTGCCAGCAGTCGTAAGACAGGGATAGGAAACACCATATATTTT. Its translation is CASSRKTGIGNTIYF.

This clone was found once. The rearrangement links TRBV6-5 to TRBJ1-6; TRBD1 might be the D (6 bases). The germline V and J ends were trimmed by 2 bases and 5 bases, with 13 bases remaining between them. CDR1 and CDR2 (germline): MNHEY, SVGAGI. CDR3 length: 16 residues. The DNA of the CDR3 is TGTGCCAGCAGTTACGAGGGGGGCTGGAATAATTCACCCCTCCACTTT. Translated, it gives CASSYEGGWNNSPLHF.

The V call is TRBV4-1, the J call TRBJ2-5; 7 nucleotides agree with TRBD2. This CDR3 region has 15 residues. V shed 0 bases, J shed 2 bases, and the junction held 3 bases outside the gene matches. From germline, CDR1 is MGHRA and CDR2 YSYEKL. The CDR3 sequence: CASSQDYGGQETQYF. The CDR3 DNA is TGCGCCAGCAGCCAAGACTACGGGGGGCAAGAGACCCAGTACTTC.